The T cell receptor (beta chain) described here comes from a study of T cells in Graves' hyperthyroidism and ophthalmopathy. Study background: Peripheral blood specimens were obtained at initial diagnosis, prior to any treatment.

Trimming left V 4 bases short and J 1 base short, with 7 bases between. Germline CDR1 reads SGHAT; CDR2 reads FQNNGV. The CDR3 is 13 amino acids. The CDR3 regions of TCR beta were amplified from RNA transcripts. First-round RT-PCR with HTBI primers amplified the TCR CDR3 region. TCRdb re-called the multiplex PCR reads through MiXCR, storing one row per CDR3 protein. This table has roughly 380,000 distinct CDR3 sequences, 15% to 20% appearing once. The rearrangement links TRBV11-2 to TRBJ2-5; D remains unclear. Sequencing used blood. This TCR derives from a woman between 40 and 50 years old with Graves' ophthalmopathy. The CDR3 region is CASSSAFQETQYF. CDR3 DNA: TGTGCCAGCAGCTCAGCCTTCCAAGAGACCCAGTACTTC.